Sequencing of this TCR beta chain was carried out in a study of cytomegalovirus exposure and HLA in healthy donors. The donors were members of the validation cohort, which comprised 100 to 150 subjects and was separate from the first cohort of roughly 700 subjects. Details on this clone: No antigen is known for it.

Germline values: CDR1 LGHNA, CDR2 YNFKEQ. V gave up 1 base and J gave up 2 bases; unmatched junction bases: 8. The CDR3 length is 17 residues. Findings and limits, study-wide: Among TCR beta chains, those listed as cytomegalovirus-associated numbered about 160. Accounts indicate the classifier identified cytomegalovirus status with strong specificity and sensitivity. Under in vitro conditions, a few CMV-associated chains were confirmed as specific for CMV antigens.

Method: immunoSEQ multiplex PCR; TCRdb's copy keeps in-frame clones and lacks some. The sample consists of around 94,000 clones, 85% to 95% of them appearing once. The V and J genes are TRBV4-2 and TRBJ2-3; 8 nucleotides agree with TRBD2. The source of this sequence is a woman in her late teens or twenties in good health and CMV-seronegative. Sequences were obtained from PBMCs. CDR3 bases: TGTGCCAGCAGCCAAGTTTCAAGCGGGGGACCCACAGATACGCAGTATTTT. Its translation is CASSQVSSGGPTDTQYF.